This is a list of T cell receptor beta chains from one sample in a study of blood T cell repertoires in COVID-19. The assay was immunoSEQ multiplex PCR, and TCRdb's table has in-frame clones only and misses some. In the table there are about 120,000 clones, about 79% of which are singletons. Sequencing was done on a sample of peripheral blood. These receptor sequences come from a man aged 70 or older with acute or convalescent COVID-19. Both conserved end residues are part of each CDR3. A D gene is named only where the DNA matches it firmly. Clone size, where shown, is once, few, many, or a class for clones that have expanded.

J gene: TRBJ1-6; V gene: TRBV15; clone size: .; D gene: TRBD1; CDR3 protein: CATSGDRVNSPLHF; CDR3 DNA: TGTGCCACCAGCGGGGACAGGGTAAATTCACCCCTCCACTTT
J gene: TRBJ1-1; V gene: TRBV7-9; clone size: few; D gene: .; CDR3 protein: CASSILGRAAEAFF; CDR3 DNA: TGTGCCAGCAGCATCTTGGGCAGGGCGGCTGAAGCTTTCTTT
J gene: TRBJ1-2; V gene: TRBV7-2; clone size: .; D gene: .; CDR3 protein: CASSLMGQRTYGYTF; CDR3 DNA: TGTGCCAGCAGCTTAATGGGGCAGCGAACTTATGGCTACACCTTC
J gene: TRBJ2-5; V gene: TRBV4-2; clone size: .; D gene: TRBD2; CDR3 protein: CASSQGATSGGAGETQYF; CDR3 DNA: TGTGCCAGCAGCCAAGGGGCGACTAGCGGGGGGGCCGGGGAGACCCAGTACTTC
J gene: TRBJ1-3; V gene: TRBV20-1; clone size: .; D gene: .; CDR3 protein: CSASSGAGNTIYF; CDR3 DNA: TGCAGTGCTAGTAGTGGAGCTGGAAACACCATATATTTT
J gene: TRBJ1-3; V gene: TRBV2; clone size: .; D gene: TRBD1; CDR3 protein: CASSYTQGAGNTIYF; CDR3 DNA: TGTGCCAGCAGTTATACTCAGGGGGCTGGAAACACCATATATTTT
J gene: TRBJ1-2; V gene: TRBV12-3/TRBV12-4; clone size: .; D gene: .; CDR3 protein: CASSRHRVYGYTF; CDR3 DNA: TGTGCCAGCAGTCGTCATCGAGTCTATGGCTACACCTTC
J gene: TRBJ1-3; V gene: TRBV30; clone size: .; D gene: .; CDR3 protein: CAWSVHGGGSGNTIYF; CDR3 DNA: TGTGCCTGGAGTGTGCACGGGGGGGGTTCTGGAAACACCATATATTTT
J gene: TRBJ2-5; V gene: TRBV27; clone size: .; D gene: TRBD1; CDR3 protein: CASSLYGQGGETQYF; CDR3 DNA: TGTGCCAGCAGTTTATACGGACAGGGTGGGGAGACCCAGTACTTC
J gene: TRBJ2-2; V gene: TRBV6-5; clone size: .; D gene: TRBD2; CDR3 protein: CASRPSGGDTGELFF; CDR3 DNA: TGTGCCAGCAGACCTAGCGGGGGGGACACCGGGGAGCTGTTTTTT
J gene: TRBJ1-2; V gene: TRBV19; clone size: few; D gene: TRBD1; CDR3 protein: CASSTRQGGYGYTF; CDR3 DNA: TGTGCCAGTAGTACCCGACAGGGGGGGTATGGCTACACCTTC
J gene: TRBJ2-5; V gene: TRBV30; clone size: .; D gene: .; CDR3 protein: CAWSGGGGQETQYF; CDR3 DNA: TGTGCCTGGAGTGGAGGGGGAGGGCAAGAGACCCAGTACTTC
J gene: TRBJ2-5; V gene: TRBV10-3; clone size: .; D gene: TRBD1; CDR3 protein: CAISSGQTNQETQYF; CDR3 DNA: TGTGCCATCAGCTCGGGACAGACCAACCAAGAGACCCAGTACTTC
J gene: TRBJ1-2; V gene: TRBV7-2; clone size: .; D gene: .; CDR3 protein: CASSLDRGSGYTF; CDR3 DNA: TGTGCCAGCAGCTTAGACCGGGGGAGTGGCTACACCTTC
J gene: TRBJ2-1; V gene: TRBV6-2/TRBV6-3; clone size: .; D gene: TRBD2; CDR3 protein: CASSLGGVSSYNEQFF; CDR3 DNA: TGTGCCAGCAGTTTGGGGGGGGTAAGCTCCTACAATGAGCAGTTCTTC
J gene: TRBJ1-2; V gene: TRBV27; clone size: .; D gene: .; CDR3 protein: CASSFNPWGSYGYTF; CDR3 DNA: TGTGCCAGCAGTTTTAACCCCTGGGGCAGCTATGGCTACACCTTC
J gene: TRBJ2-7; V gene: TRBV6-5; clone size: .; D gene: TRBD1; CDR3 protein: CASKTNRGSYEQYF; CDR3 DNA: TGTGCCAGCAAGACAAACAGGGGCTCCTACGAGCAGTACTTC
J gene: TRBJ2-2; V gene: TRBV21-1; clone size: .; D gene: .; CDR3 protein: CASSKAASGGAQDTGELFF; CDR3 DNA: TGTGCCAGCAGCAAAGCCGCTAGCGGGGGGGCCCAGGACACCGGGGAGCTGTTTTTT
J gene: TRBJ2-1; V gene: TRBV27; clone size: .; D gene: .; CDR3 protein: CASERAGVNEQFF; CDR3 DNA: TGTGCCAGCGAAAGGGCAGGGGTCAATGAGCAGTTCTTC